The 21 T cell receptor beta chains reported below all come from one sample, sequenced in a study of blood T cell repertoires in COVID-19. Profiling relied on immunoSEQ multiplex PCR, and the TCRdb table lists in-frame clones only, not all of them. The sample contains about 270,000 clones, approximately 86% of which appear only once. Sequencing used PBMCs or T cells enriched from blood (not recorded which). The receptors were sampled from a woman aged 18-29 years who had recovered from COVID-19.

This chain links TRBV15 with TRBJ1-2; TRBD1 is a possible D gene (6 bases). CDR1 and CDR2 (germline): LNHNV, YYDKDF (reference sequence). The CDR3 runs to 16 residues. V was clipped by 0 bases and J by 8 bases, with 19 bases between them. CDR3 in amino acids: CATSRDWRQEVGGYTF. The CDR3 nucleotides are TGTGCCACCAGCAGAGATTGGCGACAGGAGGTTGGGGGCTACACCTTC. Full variable domain (missing parts from reference TRBV15 and TRBJ1-2): DAMVIQNPRYQVTQFGKPVTLSCSQTLNHNVMYWYQQKSSQAPKLLFHYYDKDFNNEADTPDNFQSRRPNTSFCFLDIRSPGLGDTAMYLCATSRDWRQEVGGYTFGSGTRLTVV.

The rearrangement uses TRBV10-1 and TRBJ2-7, with TRBD1 as a possible D gene (5 bases). CDR3 size: 13 residues. Deletions cut 2 bases from V and 3 bases from J, with 8 bases between. In germline, CDR1 is WNHNN, CDR2 SYGVQD (reference sequence). The CDR3 coding sequence is TGCGCCAGCAGTGAGGGGCAGGGCTACGAGCAGTACTTC. It codes for CASSEGQGYEQYF.

This clone occurred a few times. The chain recombines TRBV5-1 with TRBJ2-7, with a tentative D call TRBD2 (5 bases). V was shortened by 2 bases and J by 7 bases, with 10 bases between the two germline ends. Germline V gene lookup returns CDR1 SGHRS and CDR2 YFSETQ. The CDR3 has 12 residues. CDR3 nucleotide sequence: TGCGCCAGCAGCTTTTCGGGGAGAGAGCAGTACTTC. Protein product: CASSFSGREQYF. The full variable domain, completed using reference TRBV5-1 and TRBJ2-7, is KAGVTQTPRYLIKTRGQQVTLSCSPISGHRSVSWYQQTPGQGLQFLFEYFSETQRNKGNFPGRFSGRQFSNSRSEMNVSTLELGDSALYLCASSFSGREQYFGPGTRLTVT.

V is TRBV10-1 and J is TRBJ2-1, with TRBD1 identical over 12 bases. The junction had 7 bases not matched to a gene; V was cut back by 0 bases and J by 10 bases. Germline V lookup: CDR1 WNHNN, CDR2 SYGVQD (reference sequence). There are 16 residues in the CDR3. The CDR3 nucleotides are TGCGCCAGCAGTGAGTCCGGGGACAGGGGGCTACGGGAGCAGTTCTTC. Translating gives CASSESGDRGLREQFF.

The rearrangement links TRBV9 to TRBJ2-2; 8 nucleotides match TRBD2. Germline V gene lookup returns CDR1 SGDLS and CDR2 YYNGEE. This CDR3 comprises 14 residues. With 5 bases clipped from V and 4 bases from J, the junction kept 4 bases outside the gene matches. This chain's CDR3 is CASRAGGSTGELFF. As DNA, the CDR3 is TGTGCCAGCAGGGCGGGAGGAAGCACCGGGGAGCTGTTTTTT.

The chain links TRBV4-3 to TRBJ1-4; 7 bases line up with TRBD1. V lost 1 base, J lost 11 bases, and 1 base stayed unmatched. Germline V gene data show CDR1 as LGHNA and CDR2 as YSLEER. The CDR3 consists of 12 residues. The CDR3 loop is CASSQAQGKLFF. CDR3 sequence (DNA): TGCGCCAGCAGCCAAGCACAGGGGAAACTGTTTTTT.

V is TRBV5-1 and J is TRBJ2-5; TRBD1 matches at 8 bases. The CDR3 sequence is 16 residues long. Germline-derived CDR1 and CDR2 are SGHRS and YFSETQ. V was clipped by 4 bases and J by 2 bases; unmatched bases: 10. CDR3 protein: CASSLDRVRRQETQYF. In nucleotides, the CDR3 is TGCGCCAGCAGCCTGGACAGGGTTCGTCGTCAAGAGACCCAGTACTTC. The full variable domain, rest sourced from reference TRBV5-1 and TRBJ2-5, is KAGVTQTPRYLIKTRGQQVTLSCSPISGHRSVSWYQQTPGQGLQFLFEYFSETQRNKGNFPGRFSGRQFSNSRSEMNVSTLELGDSALYLCASSLDRVRRQETQYFGPGTRLLVL.

Worth noting for this clone: Other DNA sequences in the sample encode the same CDR3. The chain has TRBV5-6 and TRBJ1-5; no reliable D call. This CDR3 has 15 amino acids. Between the trimmed V and J ends, which lost 2 bases and 0 bases, there was a span of 9 bases. In germline, CDR1 is SGHDT, CDR2 YYEEEE. The DNA of the CDR3 is TGTGCCAGCAGCTTCGGAGGGTATAGCAATCAGCCCCAGCATTTT. Translating it yields CASSFGGYSNQPQHF.

The chain employs TRBV11-2 and TRBJ2-2, with 7 bases identical to TRBD2. CDR3 length equals 17 residues. The V gene's germline CDR1 is SGHAT and CDR2 FQNNGV. V shed 1 base and J 5 bases; nucleotides not matched to a gene: 10. The CDR3 loop reads CASSLAPGGGRTGELFF. The CDR3, as DNA: TGTGCCAGCAGCTTAGCCCCGGGGGGTGGGAGGACCGGGGAGCTGTTTTTT.

The chain links TRBV29-1 to TRBJ2-3, with 7 bases identical to TRBD2. CDR3 size: 16 residues. Germline CDR1 reads SQVTM; CDR2 reads ANQGSEA. The trim removed 7 bases at V and 5 bases at J, leaving 18 bases unmatched. CDR3 DNA: TGCAGCGGGTTTGGACTCCAAATGCCGGGAGGAGATACGCAGTATTTT. This sequence encodes CSGFGLQMPGGDTQYF.

The J gene is TRBJ1-2, the V gene TRBV6-5, with 7 nucleotides matching TRBD1. The ends lost 4 bases at V and 4 bases at J; junction bases unmatched: 6. Looked up from germline, CDR1 is MNHEY and CDR2 is SVGAGI. The CDR3 length is 14 residues. CDR3 region: CASSSARGAYGYTF. The CDR3 nucleotides read TGTGCCAGCAGTTCCGCCAGGGGGGCCTATGGCTACACCTTC.

The chain combines TRBV28 with TRBJ2-1; 14 bases are a match to TRBD2. Germline V gene sequence: CDR1 MDHEN, CDR2 SYDVKM. The CDR3 loop spans 17 amino acids. Trimming took 2 bases from V and 4 from J; bases not matched to a gene: 4. CDR3 loop: CASSLRLAGGFYNEQFF. The CDR3 DNA sequence: TGTGCCAGCAGTTTACGACTAGCGGGAGGGTTTTACAATGAGCAGTTCTTC.

The CDR3 DNA reads as TGCAGTGCCCAGGTTTCCTATGGCTACACCTTC. Translated, it gives CSAQVSYGYTF. The V call is TRBV20-1, the J call TRBJ1-2; D not certain. Trimming shortened V by 6 bases and J by 4 bases, and 9 bases separated the two germline ends. CDR3 length: 11 amino acids. The germline CDR1 and CDR2 sequences are DFQATT and SNEGSKA (reference sequence).

The V call is TRBV14, the J call TRBJ1-4; D is possibly TRBD1 (5 bases). The CDR3 length is 16 residues. Germline V gene data show CDR1 as SGHDN and CDR2 as FVKESK. The V end was cut by 0 bases, the J end by 4 bases, with 12 bases between. The CDR3 here is CASSQDRGRYNEKLFF. In DNA, the CDR3 is TGTGCCAGCAGCCAAGATCGGGGGAGGTATAATGAAAAACTGTTTTTT.

This sequence joins TRBV15 and TRBJ2-5; 10 bases map to TRBD1. In germline, CDR1 is LNHNV, CDR2 YYDKDF (reference sequence). The CDR3 is made up of 17 amino acids. The J segment lost 0 bases and the V segment lost 4 bases, leaving 8 bases of the junction unmatched. The CDR3 DNA reads as TGTGCCACCAGCATCGACAGGGGGCACGTGTACCAAGAGACCCAGTACTTC. This encodes CATSIDRGHVYQETQYF.

The chain couples TRBV7-9 to TRBJ1-6; no definite D call. Trimming shortened V by 2 bases and J by 5 bases, and 10 bases separated the two germline ends. Germline CDR1 SEHNR, CDR2 FQNEAQ (reference sequence). This CDR3 is built from 15 residues. CDR3 amino acids: CASSLPQTHNSPLHF. In DNA form, the CDR3 reads TGTGCCAGCAGCTTACCCCAGACTCATAATTCACCCCTCCACTTT.

This rearrangement joins TRBV2 to TRBJ1-1; D gene unclear. The CDR3 covers 13 residues. Germline V gene data show CDR1 as SNHLY and CDR2 as FYNNEI. The V gene lost 9 bases and the J gene lost 4 bases, with 15 bases spanning the gap. The CDR3 DNA reads as TGTGCCAGTAGGAGCGGGTGGGGCACTGAAGCTTTCTTT. Amino acids: CASRSGWGTEAFF.

The rearrangement links TRBV4-1 to TRBJ2-2; D may be TRBD2 (6 bases). Trimming cost V 3 bases and J 5 bases, with 22 bases left between them. The length of the CDR3 is 18 residues. Germline-derived CDR1 and CDR2 are MGHRA and YSYEKL. The CDR3 sequence is CASSHRTQGTSPTGELFF. Here the CDR3 DNA reads TGCGCCAGCAGCCACCGAACCCAAGGGACTTCCCCTACCGGGGAGCTGTTTTTT.

This clone was counted a single time. The CDR3 is CASSLLGDGGQEQYF. CDR3 DNA: TGTGCCAGCAGTTTATTGGGGGACGGGGGGCAAGAGCAGTACTTC. The gene calls are TRBV27 and TRBJ2-7, with D possibly being TRBD2 (7 bases). Germline V gene lookup returns CDR1 MNHEY and CDR2 SMNVEV (reference sequence). This CDR3 spans 15 amino acids. The V gene lost 1 base and the J gene lost 7 bases, with 17 bases spanning the gap.

V is TRBV14 and J is TRBJ2-5, with 13 nucleotides matching TRBD2. The CDR3 loop spans 18 amino acids. V shed 4 bases and J 1 base; nucleotides not matched to a gene: 9. CDR1 is SGHDN and CDR2 is FVKESK in the germline V gene. CDR3: CASSPGLAGVNVQETQYF. The CDR3 nucleotides read TGTGCCAGCAGCCCCGGACTAGCGGGAGTTAATGTCCAAGAGACCCAGTACTTC.

The chain combines TRBV27 with TRBJ1-6, with 10 bases lining up with TRBD1. The germline V gene has CDR1 MNHEY and CDR2 SMNVEV (reference sequence). The CDR3 extends over 14 amino acids. V lost 4 bases and J lost 8; bases outside the gene matches: 2. Here the CDR3 DNA reads TGTGCCAGCAGTTCCGGGACAGGGGATTCACCCCTCCACTTT. It is translated as CASSSGTGDSPLHF.